Each of the 26 T cell receptor beta chains below was sequenced from the same sample in a study of blood T cells in healthy people across ages. The use of a sample-barcoded 5' primer and a J-beta primer mix characterized a second PCR of roughly 7 to 11 cycles. Each CDR3 protein is one row after TCRdb ran MiXCR on the 5' RACE reads. The table shows around 800,000 distinct CDR3 sequences, with under 45% occurring only once. Input material: blood. These TCRs come from a man aged 55 to 70 in good health.

The gene calls are TRBV29-1 and TRBJ2-5, with 10 bases that match TRBD1. The CDR3 totals 18 residues. J gave up 1 base and V 4 bases, and 15 bases lay outside the gene matches. Germline V gene lookup returns CDR1 SQVTM and CDR2 ANQGSEA. The CDR3 reads CSVGLYYSDRGTQETQYF. The CDR3 DNA follows: TGCAGCGTTGGATTATATTATTCGGACAGGGGGACCCAAGAGACCCAGTACTTC.

CDR3 in amino acids: CASSLQGTTDTQYF. CDR3 in DNA: TGTGCCAGCAGCCTACAGGGAACCACAGATACGCAGTATTTT. The gene calls are TRBV12-3 or TRBV12-4 and TRBJ2-3, with a weak D call TRBD1 (6 bases). This CDR3 has 14 residues. Trimming removed 6 bases at V and 2 bases at J, with 12 bases between.

V usage is TRBV7-8 and J usage is TRBJ1-1; D unclear. V was trimmed by 0 bases and J by 0 bases, leaving 11 bases between them. The V gene's germline CDR1 is SGHVS and CDR2 FQNEAQ. The CDR3 has 16 amino acids. The CDR3 loop is CASSLARGDLNTEAFF. As DNA, the CDR3 is TGTGCCAGCAGCTTAGCCCGAGGAGATTTGAACACTGAAGCTTTCTTT.

The table lists this clonotype with many counts. The chain uses TRBV4-3 and TRBJ2-7; 7 bases match TRBD1. The CDR3 totals 14 residues. CDR1 LGHNA and CDR2 YSLEER come from the germline V gene. With 0 bases clipped from V and 3 bases from J, the junction kept 2 bases outside the gene matches. The CDR3 sequence: CASSQEAGGYEQYF. The CDR3 nucleotides are TGCGCCAGCAGCCAAGAGGCAGGGGGCTACGAGCAGTACTTC.

J is TRBJ2-3 and V is TRBV3-1; possible D gene TRBD2, 5 bases. The CDR3 extends over 14 amino acids. The V end lost 4 bases, the J end lost 3 bases, and 11 bases lay between the germline ends. The germline V gene encodes CDR1 LGHDT and CDR2 YNNKEL (reference sequence). CDR3 nucleotide sequence: TGTGCCAGCAGCCTCCGAGGGCCTACAGATACGCAGTATTTT. This translates into CASSLRGPTDTQYF.

The sample holds a few counts of this clonotype. The chain employs TRBV3-1 and TRBJ1-1; possibly TRBD1 for D (6 bases). The V and J ends lost 0 bases and 6 bases respectively, with 17 bases between them. This CDR3 comprises 16 residues. The V gene's germline CDR1 is LGHDT and CDR2 YNNKEL (reference sequence). The CDR3: CASSQDVARGESEAFF. CDR3 nucleotides: TGTGCCAGCAGCCAAGATGTGGCCAGGGGTGAATCTGAAGCTTTCTTT.

This clonotype has more than one count but fewer than ten. The chain employs TRBV5-1 and TRBJ1-5, with D possibly being TRBD1 (6 bases). The CDR3 has 14 amino acids. From germline, CDR1 is SGHRS and CDR2 YFSETQ. The V gene lost 2 bases and the J gene lost 3 bases, with 9 bases spanning the gap. The CDR3 loop reads CASSFRGPNQPQHF. CDR3 nucleotides: TGCGCCAGCAGCTTCAGGGGCCCCAATCAGCCCCAGCATTTT.

This rearrangement joins TRBV9 to TRBJ2-2; TRBD1 matches at 9 bases. CDR1 and CDR2 from the germline V gene are SGDLS and YYNGEE. J lost 6 bases, V lost 4 bases, and 7 bases had no gene match. The CDR3 totals 15 residues. Written as DNA, the CDR3 is TGTGCCAGCAGCTCCCGGGACAGGGTACCCGGGGAGCTGTTTTTT. It codes for CASSSRDRVPGELFF.

This clonotype was counted at least ten times. The rearrangement joins TRBV29-1 to TRBJ2-7; D possibly uses TRBD1 or TRBD2 (5 bases each). There are 16 residues in the CDR3. CDR1 and CDR2 from the germline V gene are SQVTM and ANQGSEA. V lost 0 bases and J lost 5, with 20 bases in between. CDR3: CSVEDSFRGSKNEQYF. The CDR3 region has the DNA TGCAGCGTTGAAGATTCATTCCGGGGCTCAAAGAACGAGCAGTACTTC.

The chain employs TRBV6-5 and TRBJ1-2; unclear D gene. With 0 bases removed from V and 0 bases from J, the gap between germline ends came to 8 bases. Germline V gene sequence: CDR1 MNHEY, CDR2 SVGAGI. The CDR3 has 15 amino acids. CDR3 DNA: TGTGCCAGCAGTTACTCTCGACCAACTAACTATGGCTACACCTTC. Translating gives CASSYSRPTNYGYTF.

In its sample, this clonotype was seen once. V and J are TRBV6-5 and TRBJ1-1; D is ambiguous. In germline, CDR1 is MNHEY, CDR2 SVGAGI. The CDR3 extends over 13 amino acids. Trimming shortened V by 8 bases and J by 4 bases, and 14 bases separated the two germline ends. The DNA of the CDR3 is TGTGCCAGCCACGTGGGGATGGGCACTGAAGCTTTCTTT. Translating it yields CASHVGMGTEAFF.

V gene TRBV20-1 combines with J gene TRBJ2-7, with D possibly being TRBD1 (6 bases). The CDR3 contains 13 residues. From germline, CDR1 is DFQATT and CDR2 SNEGSKA (reference sequence). Trimming shortened V by 6 bases and J by 0 bases, and 12 bases separated the two germline ends. The chain's CDR3 is CSAHRVRSYEQYF. CDR3 sequence (DNA): TGCAGTGCCCACAGGGTGCGCTCCTACGAGCAGTACTTC.

The rearrangement uses TRBV20-1 and TRBJ2-7; D gene uncertain. Germline values: CDR1 DFQATT, CDR2 SNEGSKA (reference sequence). The CDR3 totals 11 residues. The V and J ends lost 5 bases and 3 bases respectively, with 8 bases between them. The CDR3 protein is CSAQNRYEQYF. The DNA of the CDR3 is TGCAGTGCTCAAAACCGCTACGAGCAGTACTTC.

This clonotype appeared once. A much larger clone lies a single base off, so this may be a read error. This chain links TRBV12-3 or TRBV12-4 with TRBJ2-7; 8 nucleotides agree with TRBD2. The J call may be in error: the DNA end matches TRBJ2-5 better. The CDR3 has 14 amino acids. The CDR3 sequence is CANSLRGGGETQYF. The CDR3 region has the DNA TGTGCCAACAGTTTACGAGGCGGGGGGGAGACCCAGTACTTC.

This clonotype was recorded a few times. The V and J genes are TRBV6-6 and TRBJ1-5; possibly TRBD1 for D (6 bases). In germline, CDR1 is MNHNY, CDR2 SVGAGI (reference sequence). Trimming stripped 0 bases from V and 2 bases from J, with 8 bases between. There are 15 residues in the CDR3. This chain's CDR3 is CASSYSGAGNQPQHF. Here the CDR3 DNA reads TGTGCCAGCAGTTACTCGGGGGCTGGCAATCAGCCCCAGCATTTT.

The V call is TRBV3-1, the J call TRBJ2-5; no reliable D call. CDR1 LGHDT and CDR2 YNNKEL come from the germline V gene (reference sequence). This CDR3 has 14 amino acids. V lost 5 bases and J 5 bases, leaving 15 bases between the germline ends. The chain's CDR3 is CASSTTDARETQYF. The CDR3 DNA is TGTGCCAGCAGCACCACGGACGCACGGGAGACCCAGTACTTC.

Only a few counts were recorded for this clonotype. This chain's CDR3 is CASSQTGTINQPQHF. DNA of the CDR3: TGTGCCAGCAGCCAAACTGGCACCATCAATCAGCCCCAGCATTTT. This chain uses TRBV3-1 with TRBJ1-5; D not resolved. V was pared by 2 bases and J by 3 bases, with 11 bases between. CDR1 is LGHDT and CDR2 is YNNKEL in the germline V gene (reference sequence). The CDR3 runs 15 residues.

The chain links TRBV3-1 to TRBJ2-1; D uncertain. The V end lost 0 bases, the J end lost 0 bases, and 9 bases lay between the germline ends. The CDR3 sequence is 16 residues long. Per germline, CDR1 LGHDT and CDR2 YNNKEL (reference sequence). CDR3: CASSQEGYISYNEQFF. CDR3 DNA sequence: TGTGCCAGCAGCCAAGAAGGGTATATCTCCTACAATGAGCAGTTCTTC.

This chain uses TRBV11-1 with TRBJ2-1; 13 bases line up with TRBD2. Looked up from germline, CDR1 is SGHAT and CDR2 is FQDESV (reference sequence). The CDR3 loop spans 16 amino acids. J gave up 8 bases and V 0 bases, and 4 bases lay outside the gene matches. DNA of the CDR3: TGTGCCAGCAGCTTAGCGTGGACTAGCGGGGGCGATGAGCAGTTCTTC. It specifies CASSLAWTSGGDEQFF.

The chain carries TRBV2 and TRBJ2-5; TRBD2 aligns across 14 bases. CDR3 length: 18 residues. Germline CDR1 is SNHLY and CDR2 is FYNNEI. The V gene end was trimmed by 2 bases and the J gene end by 2 bases; junction bases not matched to a gene: 7. In nucleotides, the CDR3 is TGTGCCAGCAGTGAATATGGACTAGCGGGGGGCAAACAAGAGACCCAGTACTTC. It codes for CASSEYGLAGGKQETQYF. Full variable domain (missing parts from reference TRBV2 and TRBJ2-5): EPEVTQTPSHQVTQMGQEVILRCVPISNHLYFYWYRQILGQKVEFLVSFYNNEISEKSEIFDDQFSVERPDGSNFTLKIRSTKLEDSAMYFCASSEYGLAGGKQETQYFGPGTRLLVL.

This clonotype was seen only a few times. The CDR3 sequence is CASSQVEGVFKYF. For the CDR3, the DNA is TGCGCCAGCAGCCAAGTTGAAGGGGTATTCAAGTACTTC. The chain employs TRBV4-1 and TRBJ2-5, with D perhaps matching TRBD1 (5 bases). The V gene's germline CDR1 is MGHRA and CDR2 YSYEKL. The CDR3 loop spans 13 amino acids. The V and J ends lost 1 base and 12 bases respectively, with 15 bases between them.

This chain uses TRBV4-3 with TRBJ1-2, with D tentatively TRBD1 (6 bases). The V and J ends lost 1 base and 8 bases respectively, with 11 bases between them. The CDR3 loop spans 13 amino acids. Germline CDR1 is LGHNA and CDR2 is YSLEER. CDR3 region: CASSQAGDGGYTF. In DNA, the CDR3 is TGCGCCAGCAGCCAAGCAGGGGATGGCGGCTACACCTTC.

This clonotype has only a few counts. The rearrangement joins TRBV7-9 to TRBJ1-2; D is perhaps TRBD1 (6 bases). This CDR3 comprises 15 residues. Per the germline V gene, CDR1 is SEHNR and CDR2 is FQNEAQ (reference sequence). Deletions cut 5 bases from V and 4 bases from J, with 17 bases between. The CDR3 loop reads CASSQGPQGTYGYTF. CDR3 nucleotides: TGTGCCAGCAGCCAAGGGCCCCAGGGGACCTATGGCTACACCTTC.

This clonotype was seen only a few times. The rearrangement joins TRBV7-7 to TRBJ2-3; D is possibly TRBD1 or TRBD2 (5 bases each). Looked up from germline, CDR1 is SSHAT and CDR2 is FNYEAQ (reference sequence). V was shortened by 4 bases and J by 2 bases, with 10 bases between the two germline ends. This CDR3 has 14 residues. CDR3 sequence (DNA): TGTGCCAGCAGCTCTGGGGGTTACACAGATACGCAGTATTTT. Translated: CASSSGGYTDTQYF.

This clonotype was recorded a few times. This chain connects TRBV18 to TRBJ2-5; 13 nucleotides align to TRBD2. Per the germline V gene, CDR1 is KGHSH and CDR2 is LQKENI. The CDR3 totals 16 residues. With V trimmed by 6 bases and J by 1 base, 5 bases remained unmatched. The CDR3 here is CASSRGLAGAQETQYF. In DNA, the CDR3 is TGTGCCAGCTCCCGTGGACTAGCGGGGGCCCAAGAGACCCAGTACTTC.

This chain connects TRBV4-3 to TRBJ1-2; D remains unclear. V dropped 0 bases and J dropped 6 bases, with 23 bases sitting between them. This CDR3 comprises 18 residues. The V gene's germline CDR1 is LGHNA and CDR2 YSLEER. The CDR3 DNA sequence: TGCGCCAGCAGCCAAGATCATTCGCTCTTATCTTCCAACCATGGCTACACCTTC. It yields the protein CASSQDHSLLSSNHGYTF.